These 26 T cell receptor beta chains originate from one sample sequenced in a study of blood T cell repertoires in COVID-19. Method: immunoSEQ multiplex PCR; TCRdb's copy keeps in-frame clones and lacks some. Found here are tens of thousands of clones, roughly nine tenths of them singletons; the top ten hold around 7.3%. Sequences were obtained from peripheral blood. The receptors were sampled from a man aged 35 to 55 with COVID-19, enrolled during active disease.

The gene calls are TRBV9 and TRBJ2-6; D is ambiguous. V lost 1 base and J lost 1, with 9 bases in between. This CDR3 has 16 residues. In germline, CDR1 is SGDLS, CDR2 YYNGEE. In DNA form, the CDR3 reads TGTGCCAGCAGCGTATTGTCGAGGTCTGGGGCCAACGTCCTGACTTTC. Protein sequence: CASSVLSRSGANVLTF.

V gene TRBV6-4 combines with J gene TRBJ1-2; TRBD1 aligns across 9 bases. Germline V gene sequence: CDR1 MRHNA, CDR2 SNTAGT. V shed 10 bases, J shed 8 bases, and the junction held 20 bases outside the gene matches. CDR3 length: 16 amino acids. CDR3 DNA sequence: TGTGCCAACCTTTTCCCGAATAAACAGGGGGCAGGGGGCTACACCTTC. Its protein product is CANLFPNKQGAGGYTF.

The V gene is TRBV9, the J gene TRBJ1-4, with D maybe TRBD1 (6 bases). The CDR3 runs 15 residues. Germline values: CDR1 SGDLS, CDR2 YYNGEE. Trimming pared 0 bases from V and 4 bases from J, leaving 10 bases between. For the CDR3, the DNA is TGTGCCAGCAGCGTAGCGACAGGCCTTAATGAAAAACTGTTTTTT. This translates into CASSVATGLNEKLFF.

The chain has TRBV4-1 and TRBJ2-2; D possibly corresponds to TRBD2 (6 bases). This CDR3 has 15 residues. Per germline, CDR1 MGHRA and CDR2 YSYEKL. The V end was cut by 1 base, the J end by 2 bases, with 8 bases between. The chain's CDR3 is CASSQAGLNTGELFF. The CDR3 DNA reads as TGCGCCAGCAGCCAAGCTGGACTAAACACCGGGGAGCTGTTTTTT.

The chain couples TRBV15 to TRBJ1-4; TRBD1 matches at 10 bases. V lost 3 bases, J lost 10 bases, and 8 bases stayed unmatched. Germline V gene sequence: CDR1 LNHNV, CDR2 YYDKDF (reference sequence). The CDR3 has 15 residues. The CDR3, as DNA: TGTGCCACCAGCAGGGGGACAGGGGCGGTTGGAAAACTGTTTTTT. Translation gives CATSRGTGAVGKLFF.

The chain couples TRBV5-1 to TRBJ1-2; D uncertain. V lost 1 base and J lost 6, with 13 bases in between. The CDR3 contains 14 residues. Germline-derived CDR1 and CDR2 are SGHRS and YFSETQ. CDR3 sequence reads: CASSLNAEQHGYTF. The CDR3 nucleotides are TGCGCCAGCAGCTTGAACGCCGAACAGCATGGCTACACCTTC.

In this sample, this clone turned up a few times. The gene calls are TRBV5-4 and TRBJ1-2; 9 nucleotides agree with TRBD1. CDR1 SGHNT and CDR2 YYREEE come from the germline V gene (reference sequence). After removal of 1 base from V and 8 bases from J, the junction contained 6 bases not matched to a gene. CDR3 size: 14 residues. The CDR3 protein is CASSLMGQGEGYTF. CDR3 nucleotide sequence: TGTGCCAGCAGCTTGATGGGACAGGGAGAAGGCTACACCTTC.

This clone was seen once. The chain has TRBV2 and TRBJ2-3; D might be TRBD1 (6 bases). This CDR3 contains 12 residues. Germline V CDR1 and CDR2: SNHLY, FYNNEI. Trimming stripped 9 bases from V and 1 base from J, with 8 bases between. The CDR3 region has the DNA TGTGCCAGTAGGACAGGCACAGATACGCAGTATTTT. Its translation is CASRTGTDTQYF.

The V call is TRBV29-1, the J call TRBJ1-1; TRBD1 matches at 7 bases. Germline V gene lookup returns CDR1 SQVTM and CDR2 ANQGSEA. This CDR3 contains 13 residues. CDR3 nucleotide sequence: TGCAGTCTCGGATCAGGGGGAGGTACTGAAGCTTTCTTT. Its translation: CSLGSGGGTEAFF.

V and J are TRBV10-1 and TRBJ2-7; the D gene is possibly TRBD2 (5 bases). V was trimmed by 0 bases and J by 11 bases, leaving 17 bases between them. The CDR3 has 14 residues. From germline, CDR1 is WNHNN and CDR2 SYGVQD (reference sequence). The CDR3, as DNA: TGCGCCAGCAGTGAGTCGGGAAGGCCGGAGGCGGAGTACTTC. Residues: CASSESGRPEAEYF.

The chain recombines TRBV13 with TRBJ2-3; TRBD2 aligns across 14 bases. V shed 5 bases and J 5 bases; nucleotides not matched to a gene: 6. CDR1 and CDR2 from the germline V gene are PRHDT and FYEKMQ (reference sequence). This CDR3 has 16 residues. CDR3 loop: CASSPPGLAGVDTQYF. DNA of the CDR3: TGTGCCAGCAGCCCTCCGGGACTAGCGGGGGTAGATACGCAGTATTTT.

This clone has a single count. V gene TRBV5-1 combines with J gene TRBJ1-2; 11 nucleotides align to TRBD1. After removal of 4 bases from V and 0 bases from J, the junction contained 5 bases not matched to a gene. The CDR3 spans 16 residues. Germline-derived CDR1 and CDR2 are SGHRS and YFSETQ. CDR3 sequence (DNA): TGCGCCAGCAGCGGACCGGGACAGGGGGCTAACTATGGCTACACCTTC. This gives the protein CASSGPGQGANYGYTF.

This clone was recorded a few times. This chain connects TRBV18 to TRBJ1-4, with 7 bases matching TRBD1. This CDR3 contains 13 residues. Trimming at V came to 5 bases and at J to 8 bases, leaving 5 bases not matched to a gene. The V gene's germline CDR1 is KGHSH and CDR2 LQKENI. The CDR3 here is CASSGTAKEKLFF. The CDR3 region has the DNA TGTGCCAGCTCAGGGACAGCGAAAGAAAAACTGTTTTTT.

The chain couples TRBV9 to TRBJ2-1, with 12 bases identical to TRBD2. The germline CDR1 and CDR2 sequences are SGDLS and YYNGEE. J gave up 10 bases and V 5 bases, and 7 bases lay outside the gene matches. This CDR3 contains 14 residues. The DNA for the CDR3 is TGTGCCAGCAGTAGACTAGCGGGGGCTGGGGAGCAGTTCTTC. Translating it yields CASSRLAGAGEQFF.

The genes are TRBV7-9 and TRBJ2-1; D gene ambiguous. This CDR3 comprises 13 residues. V lost 7 bases to trimming and J lost 7 bases, with 14 bases between them. The V gene's germline CDR1 is SEHNR and CDR2 FQNEAQ (reference sequence). CDR3 nucleotide sequence: TGTGCCAGCACCGCCCCCTCCCTAAATGAGCAGTTCTTC. As protein: CASTAPSLNEQFF.

This clone was observed a few times. The CDR3 nucleotides read TGCGCCAGCAGTGCCACGGGATATAATTCACCCCTCCACTTT. Translated, it gives CASSATGYNSPLHF. This chain joins TRBV10-1 and TRBJ1-6; D not resolved. The CDR3 has 14 amino acids. Per germline, CDR1 WNHNN and CDR2 SYGVQD (reference sequence). The germline V and J ends were trimmed by 4 bases and 4 bases, with 8 bases remaining between them.

The chain recombines TRBV27 with TRBJ2-1; 9 bases agree with TRBD2. The CDR3 spans 15 residues. Trimming cost V 5 bases and J 3 bases; bases outside gene matches: 5. Germline V CDR1 and CDR2: MNHEY, SMNVEV (reference sequence). Here the CDR3 reads CASSPLAGSYNEQFF. CDR3 coding DNA: TGTGCCAGCAGTCCCCTAGCGGGGAGCTACAATGAGCAGTTCTTC.

This chain joins TRBV30 and TRBJ1-5; 10 bases are a match to TRBD1. This CDR3 comprises 15 residues. Germline V CDR1 and CDR2: GTSNPN, SVGIG (reference sequence). The ends lost 2 bases at V and 2 bases at J; junction bases unmatched: 3. The CDR3 spells CAWSRTGGGNQPQHF. The CDR3 coding sequence is TGTGCCTGGAGTCGGACAGGGGGGGGCAATCAGCCCCAGCATTTT.

The V call is TRBV30, the J call TRBJ2-3; TRBD2 matches 10 bases. The CDR3 totals 13 residues. V gave up 5 bases and J gave up 3 bases; unmatched junction bases: 2. Germline V gene sequence: CDR1 GTSNPN, CDR2 SVGIG (reference sequence). The CDR3 DNA follows: TGTGCCTGGGTAGCGGGGGGTACAGATACGCAGTATTTT. Its protein product is CAWVAGGTDTQYF.

This clone was counted between two and nine times. The chain recombines TRBV4-2 with TRBJ1-1, with D possibly matching TRBD1 (6 bases). CDR3 length: 15 residues. Germline lookup yields CDR1 LGHNA and CDR2 YNFKEQ. V gave up 3 bases and J gave up 2 bases, with 13 bases separating them. The CDR3 sequence is CASSQAQGGNTEAFF. The CDR3 DNA sequence: TGTGCCAGCAGCCAGGCCCAAGGGGGAAACACTGAAGCTTTCTTT.

This chain links TRBV6-5 with TRBJ1-2; the D is unclear. CDR1 and CDR2 from the germline V gene are MNHEY and SVGAGI. The CDR3 length is 13 residues. V was cut by 2 bases and J by 2 bases, with 6 bases left in between. As DNA, the CDR3 is TGTGCCAGCAGTTACGGGCAGAACTATGGCTACACCTTC. It specifies CASSYGQNYGYTF.

This clone was recorded a few times. The rearrangement uses TRBV27 and TRBJ2-4, with D possibly matching TRBD2 (5 bases). The germline gives CDR1 MNHEY, CDR2 SMNVEV (reference sequence). The V end lost 4 bases, the J end lost 8 bases, and 9 bases lay between the germline ends. The CDR3 has 12 amino acids. CDR3 nucleotide sequence: TGTGCCAGCAGTTCCCGGGGAGACATTCAGTACTTC. It specifies CASSSRGDIQYF.

The CDR3 DNA is TGTGCCAGCAGGGTGGCGGGGTTGAATGAGCAGTTCTTC. This encodes CASRVAGLNEQFF. The chain is built from TRBV5-4 and TRBJ2-1; D possibly corresponds to TRBD2 (6 bases). Germline lookup yields CDR1 SGHNT and CDR2 YYREEE (reference sequence). CDR3 size: 13 residues. With 5 bases removed from V and 7 bases from J, the gap between germline ends came to 13 bases.

This clone is a singleton in its sample. The chain couples TRBV5-6 to TRBJ1-1; TRBD1 agrees at 9 bases. Germline V CDR1 and CDR2: SGHDT, YYEEEE. V lost 4 bases and J lost 4; bases outside the gene matches: 5. This CDR3 is 14 amino acids long. CDR3 protein: CASSPGTGSTEAFF. The CDR3 DNA reads as TGTGCCAGCAGCCCCGGGACAGGGAGCACTGAAGCTTTCTTT.

The chain combines TRBV3-1 (or the pseudogene TRBV3-2) with TRBJ2-7, with TRBD2 identical over 8 bases. Trimming removed 2 bases from V and 2 bases from J; junction bases left unmatched: 2. CDR3 length equals 14 residues. CDR1 and CDR2 (germline): LGHDT, YNNKEL (reference sequence). CDR3 DNA: TGTGCCAGCAGCCAAAGCGGGAGTACCTACGAGCAGTACTTC. This encodes CASSQSGSTYEQYF.

The DNA for the CDR3 is TGCGCCAGCAGCGCCACGGGACTAGTGAGGGAGACCCAGTACTTC. Residues: CASSATGLVRETQYF. V and J are TRBV5-1 and TRBJ2-5, with TRBD2 matching 8 bases. The ends lost 4 bases at V and 5 bases at J; junction bases unmatched: 10. Germline assignment: CDR1 SGHRS and CDR2 YFSETQ. The CDR3 is 15 amino acids. Together with reference TRBV5-1 and TRBJ2-5, the CDR3 gives the full variable domain: KAGVTQTPRYLIKTRGQQVTLSCSPISGHRSVSWYQQTPGQGLQFLFEYFSETQRNKGNFPGRFSGRQFSNSRSEMNVSTLELGDSALYLCASSATGLVRETQYFGPGTRLLVL.